A single TCR beta chain is shown here with its context. The CDR3 is made up of 12 amino acids. Germline V gene data show CDR1 as DFQATT and CDR2 as SNEGSKA (reference sequence). V shed 5 bases and J shed 4 bases, with 11 bases lying between them. One entry per CDR3 protein, called by TCRdb with MiXCR from the RT-PCR reads. The table has fewer than 800,000 distinct CDR3 sequences, approximately 15% seen once. The chain recombines TRBV20-1 with TRBJ1-2, with D unresolved. The sample comprised memory CD4+ T cells from blood. This clonotype was obtained from a female donor in good health, serving as a healthy control. In nucleotides, the CDR3 is TGCAGTGCTCCGACCAGCGGCTATGGCTACACCTTC. Its protein is CSAPTSGYGYTF.